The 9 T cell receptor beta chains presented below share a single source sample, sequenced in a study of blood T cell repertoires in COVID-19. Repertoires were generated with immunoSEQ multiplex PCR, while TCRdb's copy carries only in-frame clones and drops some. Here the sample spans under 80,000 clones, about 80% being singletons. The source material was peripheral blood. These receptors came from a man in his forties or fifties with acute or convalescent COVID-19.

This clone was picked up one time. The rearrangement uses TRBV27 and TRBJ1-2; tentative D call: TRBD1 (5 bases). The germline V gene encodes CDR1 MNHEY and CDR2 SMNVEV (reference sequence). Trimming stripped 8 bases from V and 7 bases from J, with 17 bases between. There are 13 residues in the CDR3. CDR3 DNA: TGTGCCAGCGGGGCCGGGCCTGGACCTGGCTACACCTTC. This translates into CASGAGPGPGYTF.

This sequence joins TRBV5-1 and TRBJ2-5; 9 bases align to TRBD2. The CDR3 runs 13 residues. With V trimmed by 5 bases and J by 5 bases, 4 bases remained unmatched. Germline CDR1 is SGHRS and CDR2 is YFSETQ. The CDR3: CASRPSGAETQYF. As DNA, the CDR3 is TGCGCCAGCAGACCTAGCGGGGCGGAGACCCAGTACTTC.

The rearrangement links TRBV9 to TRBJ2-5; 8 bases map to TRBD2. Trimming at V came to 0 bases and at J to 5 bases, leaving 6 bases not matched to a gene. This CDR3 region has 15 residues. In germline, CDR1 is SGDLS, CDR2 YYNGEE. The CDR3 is CASSVGGRNGETQYF. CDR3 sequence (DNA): TGTGCCAGCAGCGTAGGCGGGAGGAACGGCGAGACCCAGTACTTC.

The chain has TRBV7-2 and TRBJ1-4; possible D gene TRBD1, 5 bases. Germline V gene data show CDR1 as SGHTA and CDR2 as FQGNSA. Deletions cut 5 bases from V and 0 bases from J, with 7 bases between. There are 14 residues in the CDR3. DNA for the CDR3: TGTGCCAGCAGCCAGACAGCAACTAATGAAAAACTGTTTTTT. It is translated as CASSQTATNEKLFF.

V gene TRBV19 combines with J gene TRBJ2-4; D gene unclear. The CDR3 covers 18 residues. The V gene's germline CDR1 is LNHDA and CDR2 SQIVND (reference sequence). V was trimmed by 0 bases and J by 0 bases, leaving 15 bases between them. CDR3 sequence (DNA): TGTGCCAGTAGTATAGATGTTGGTGTCAGGTCAGCCAAAAACATTCAGTACTTC. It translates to CASSIDVGVRSAKNIQYF.

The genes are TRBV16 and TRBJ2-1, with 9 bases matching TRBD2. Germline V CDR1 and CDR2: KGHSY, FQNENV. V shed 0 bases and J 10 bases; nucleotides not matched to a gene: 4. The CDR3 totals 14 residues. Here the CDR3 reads CASSQSGLAGEQFF. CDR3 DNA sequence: TGTGCCAGCAGCCAATCGGGGCTAGCGGGAGAGCAGTTCTTC.

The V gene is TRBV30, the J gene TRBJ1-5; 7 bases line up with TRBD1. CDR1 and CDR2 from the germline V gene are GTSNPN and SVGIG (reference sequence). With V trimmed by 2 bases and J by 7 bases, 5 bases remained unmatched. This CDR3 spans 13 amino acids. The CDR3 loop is CAWSLQGKQPQHF. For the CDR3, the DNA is TGTGCCTGGAGTTTACAGGGGAAGCAGCCCCAGCATTTT. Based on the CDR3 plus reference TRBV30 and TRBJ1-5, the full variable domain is SQTIHQWPATLVQPVGSPLSLECTVEGTSNPNLYWYRQAAGRGLQLLFYSVGIGQISSEVPQNLSASRPQDRQFILSSKKLLLSDSGFYLCAWSLQGKQPQHFGDGTRLSIL.

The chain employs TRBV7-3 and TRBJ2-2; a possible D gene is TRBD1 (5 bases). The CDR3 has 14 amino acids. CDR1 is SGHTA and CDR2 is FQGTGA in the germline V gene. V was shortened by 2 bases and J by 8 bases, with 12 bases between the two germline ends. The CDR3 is CASSLLGLRGELFF. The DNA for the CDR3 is TGTGCCAGCAGCTTACTGGGGCTGCGGGGGGAGCTGTTTTTT.

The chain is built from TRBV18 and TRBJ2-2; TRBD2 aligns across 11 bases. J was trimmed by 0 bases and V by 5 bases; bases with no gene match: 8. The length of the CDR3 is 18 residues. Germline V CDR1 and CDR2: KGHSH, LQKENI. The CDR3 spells CASSATGTSGANTGELFF. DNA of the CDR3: TGTGCCAGCTCAGCGACCGGGACTAGCGGCGCGAACACCGGGGAGCTGTTTTTT. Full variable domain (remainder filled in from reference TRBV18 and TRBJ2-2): NAGVMQNPRHLVRRRGQEARLRCSPMKGHSHVYWYRQLPEEGLKFMVYLQKENIIDESGMPKERFSAEFPKEGPSILRIQQVVRGDSAAYFCASSATGTSGANTGELFFGEGSRLTVL.